The table lists the clone carrying this T cell receptor beta chain with a count of one. Its specificity is not known. The ends lost 4 bases at V and 2 bases at J; junction bases unmatched: 6. CDR3 length equals 15 residues. CDR1 is SGHAT and CDR2 is FQNNGV in the germline V gene. This sample was taken from a study of shared clonotypes between healthy human individuals. Across the whole study: Plates per donor: three CD4 naive, three CD4 memory, two CD8 naive, one CD8 memory.

Naive CD8 cells lacked CD45RO, underwent positive selection for CCR7 and left out terminally differentiated effector memory CD45RA+ cells. Healthy HIV-negative adults with no recent acute infections or vaccinations were recruited as donors. Whole-study results and caveats: Sampling involved blood alone; tissue repertoires likely differ.

Some clones are missing from TCRdb's copy, which holds only in-frame ones; the method was immunoSEQ multiplex PCR. The sample yields hundreds of thousands of clones, roughly 98% seen once. This sequence was found in a man aged 25-45 years in good health. V gene TRBV11-2 combines with J gene TRBJ2-7; TRBD2 agrees at 9 bases. Sequencing was done on a sample of naive CD8+ T cells sorted from blood. In DNA, the CDR3 is TGTGCCAGCAGCTCCCGCCTAGCGGGGCCCTACGAGCAGTACTTC. Protein sequence: CASSSRLAGPYEQYF.